The clone carrying this T cell receptor beta chain is classed as medium-sized by frequency. The antigen is not known. The sample belongs to a study of CXCR3-negative and CXCR3-positive naive CD8 T cells. Study-wide results and caveats: CXCR3-negative naive cells had less hydrophobic TRB CDR3s than did CXCR3-positive naive cells.

The authors prepared UMI-labeled TRB cDNA libraries by 5' RACE. Each CDR3 protein gets one entry in TCRdb, which reprocessed the 5' RACE reads and gives no DNA. This table lists 4,000 to 6,000 distinct CDR3 sequences. This receptor was taken from a human donor in good health. Some clones in this sample may be carry-over from other donors' samples. Sequencing used naive CXCR3+ CD8+ T cells from blood. Regarding subset: CD45RO-CCR7+CD27+CD95- naive CD8+ T cells expressing CXCR3 (TNR3+).

The CDR3 loop is CASSVTRGPYNEQFF. V is TRBV4-1 and J is TRBJ2-1. The length of the CDR3 is 15 residues. CDR1 and CDR2 from the germline V gene are MGHRA and YSYEKL.